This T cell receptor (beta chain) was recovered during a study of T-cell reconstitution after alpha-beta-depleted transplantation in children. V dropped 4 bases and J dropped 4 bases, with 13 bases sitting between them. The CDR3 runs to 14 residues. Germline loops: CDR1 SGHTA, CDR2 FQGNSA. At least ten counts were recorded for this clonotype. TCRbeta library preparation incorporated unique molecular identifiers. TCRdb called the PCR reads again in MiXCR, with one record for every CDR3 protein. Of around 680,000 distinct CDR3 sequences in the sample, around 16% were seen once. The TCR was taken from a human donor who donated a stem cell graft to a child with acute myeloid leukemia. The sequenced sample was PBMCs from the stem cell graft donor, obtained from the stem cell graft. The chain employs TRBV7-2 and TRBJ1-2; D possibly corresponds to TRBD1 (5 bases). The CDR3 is CASSSRAGFYGYTF. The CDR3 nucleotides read TGTGCCAGCAGCTCCCGGGCAGGGTTCTATGGCTACACCTTC.